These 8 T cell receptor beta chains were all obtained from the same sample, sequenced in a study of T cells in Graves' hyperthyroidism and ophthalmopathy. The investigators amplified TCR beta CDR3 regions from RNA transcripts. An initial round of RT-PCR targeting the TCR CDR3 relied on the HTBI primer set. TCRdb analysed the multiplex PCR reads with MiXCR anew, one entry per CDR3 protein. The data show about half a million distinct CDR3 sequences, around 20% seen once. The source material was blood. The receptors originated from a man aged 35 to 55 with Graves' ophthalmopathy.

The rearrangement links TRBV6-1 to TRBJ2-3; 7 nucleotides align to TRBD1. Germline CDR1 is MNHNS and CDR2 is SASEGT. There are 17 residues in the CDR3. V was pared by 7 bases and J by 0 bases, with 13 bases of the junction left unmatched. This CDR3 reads CASTEQGMKHSTDTQYF. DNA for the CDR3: TGTGCCAGCACCGAACAGGGGATGAAGCATAGCACAGATACGCAGTATTTT.

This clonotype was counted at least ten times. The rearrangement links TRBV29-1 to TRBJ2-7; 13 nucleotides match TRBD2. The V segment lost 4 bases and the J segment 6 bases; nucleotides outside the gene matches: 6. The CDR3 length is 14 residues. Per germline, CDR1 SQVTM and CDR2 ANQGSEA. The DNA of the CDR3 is TGCAGCGTTGGACTAGCGGGGGGCCGGATCGAGCAGTACTTC. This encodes CSVGLAGGRIEQYF.

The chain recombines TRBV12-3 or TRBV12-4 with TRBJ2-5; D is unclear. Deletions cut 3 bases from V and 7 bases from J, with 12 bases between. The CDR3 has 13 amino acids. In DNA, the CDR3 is TGTGCCAGCAGTTTGGGCTTCTTAGGGACCCAGTACTTC. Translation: CASSLGFLGTQYF.

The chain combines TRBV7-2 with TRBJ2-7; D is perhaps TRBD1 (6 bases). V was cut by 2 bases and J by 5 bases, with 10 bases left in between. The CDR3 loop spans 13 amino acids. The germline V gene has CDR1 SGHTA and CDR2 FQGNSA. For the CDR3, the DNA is TGTGCCAGCAGCTTAAATCGACAGGACGAGCAGTACTTC. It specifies CASSLNRQDEQYF. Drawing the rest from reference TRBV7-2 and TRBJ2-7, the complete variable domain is GAGVSQSPSNKVTEKGKDVELRCDPISGHTALYWYRQSLGQGLEFLIYFQGNSAPDKSGLPSDRFSAERTGGSVSTLTIQRTQQEDSAVYLCASSLNRQDEQYFGPGTRLTVT.

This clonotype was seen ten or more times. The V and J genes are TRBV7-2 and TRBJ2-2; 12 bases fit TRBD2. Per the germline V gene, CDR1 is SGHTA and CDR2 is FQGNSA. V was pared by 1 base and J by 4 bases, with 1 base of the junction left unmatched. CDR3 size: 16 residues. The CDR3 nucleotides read TGTGCCAGCAGCTTAGGACTAGCGGGAGCCACCGGGGAGCTGTTTTTT. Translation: CASSLGLAGATGELFF.

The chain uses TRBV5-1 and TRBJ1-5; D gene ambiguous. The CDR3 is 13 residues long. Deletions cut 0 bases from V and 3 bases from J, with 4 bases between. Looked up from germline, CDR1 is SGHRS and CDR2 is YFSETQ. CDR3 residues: CASSLAPNQPQHF. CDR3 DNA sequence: TGCGCCAGCAGCTTGGCCCCCAATCAGCCCCAGCATTTT. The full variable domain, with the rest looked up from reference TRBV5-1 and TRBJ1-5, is KAGVTQTPRYLIKTRGQQVTLSCSPISGHRSVSWYQQTPGQGLQFLFEYFSETQRNKGNFPGRFSGRQFSNSRSEMNVSTLELGDSALYLCASSLAPNQPQHFGDGTRLSIL.

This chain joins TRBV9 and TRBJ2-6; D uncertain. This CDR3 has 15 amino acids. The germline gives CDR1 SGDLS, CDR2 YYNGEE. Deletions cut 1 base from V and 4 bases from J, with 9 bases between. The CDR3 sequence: CASSVSIRGANVLTF. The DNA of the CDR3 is TGTGCCAGCAGCGTAAGCATTAGGGGGGCCAACGTCCTGACTTTC.

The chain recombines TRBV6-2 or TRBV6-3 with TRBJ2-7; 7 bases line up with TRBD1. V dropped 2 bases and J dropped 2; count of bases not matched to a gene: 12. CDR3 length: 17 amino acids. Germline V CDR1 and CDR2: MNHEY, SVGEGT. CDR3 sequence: CASSYVDPRDRAYEQYF. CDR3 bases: TGTGCCAGCAGTTACGTCGATCCCCGGGACAGAGCCTACGAGCAGTACTTC.